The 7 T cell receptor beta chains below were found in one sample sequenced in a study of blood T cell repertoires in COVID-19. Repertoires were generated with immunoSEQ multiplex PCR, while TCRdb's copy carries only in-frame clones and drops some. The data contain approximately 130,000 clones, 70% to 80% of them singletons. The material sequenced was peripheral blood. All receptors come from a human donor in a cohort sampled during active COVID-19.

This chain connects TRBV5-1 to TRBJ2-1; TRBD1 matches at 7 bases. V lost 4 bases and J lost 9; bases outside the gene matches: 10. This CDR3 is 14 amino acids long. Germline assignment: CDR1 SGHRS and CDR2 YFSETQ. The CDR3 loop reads CASSPIDRDFEQFF. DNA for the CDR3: TGCGCCAGCAGCCCCATCGACAGGGATTTTGAGCAGTTCTTC.

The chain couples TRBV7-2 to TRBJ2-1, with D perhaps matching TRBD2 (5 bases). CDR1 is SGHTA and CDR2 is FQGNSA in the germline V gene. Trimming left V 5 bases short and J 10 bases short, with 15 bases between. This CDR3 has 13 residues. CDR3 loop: CASSPGLAREQFF. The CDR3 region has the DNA TGTGCCAGCAGCCCTGGACTGGCGCGGGAGCAGTTCTTC. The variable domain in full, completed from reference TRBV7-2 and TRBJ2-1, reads GAGVSQSPSNKVTEKGKDVELRCDPISGHTALYWYRQSLGQGLEFLIYFQGNSAPDKSGLPSDRFSAERTGGSVSTLTIQRTQQEDSAVYLCASSPGLAREQFFGPGTRLTVL.

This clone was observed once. CDR3 in amino acids: CASSVRDRGNEQYF. The DNA for the CDR3 is TGCGCCAGCAGCGTTCGGGACAGGGGCAACGAGCAGTACTTC. The chain links TRBV4-1 to TRBJ2-7; 10 bases agree with TRBD1. The length of the CDR3 is 14 residues. In germline, CDR1 is MGHRA, CDR2 YSYEKL. V gave up 5 bases and J gave up 5 bases; unmatched junction bases: 6.

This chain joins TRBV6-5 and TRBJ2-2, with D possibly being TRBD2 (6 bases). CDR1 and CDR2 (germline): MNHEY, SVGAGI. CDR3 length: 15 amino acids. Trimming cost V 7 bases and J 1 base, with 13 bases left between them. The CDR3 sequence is CASTLVGGNTGELFF. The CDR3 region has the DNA TGTGCCAGCACCCTGGTGGGGGGGAACACCGGGGAGCTGTTTTTT.

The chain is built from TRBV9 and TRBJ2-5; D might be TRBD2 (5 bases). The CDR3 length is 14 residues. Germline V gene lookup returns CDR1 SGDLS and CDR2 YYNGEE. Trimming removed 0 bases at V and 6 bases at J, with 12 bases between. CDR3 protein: CASSVGARVQTQYF. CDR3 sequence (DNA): TGTGCCAGCAGCGTAGGTGCGAGGGTGCAGACCCAGTACTTC. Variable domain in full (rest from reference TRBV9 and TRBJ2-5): DSGVTQTPKHLITATGQRVTLRCSPRSGDLSVYWYQQSLDQGLQFLIQYYNGEERAKGNILERFSAQQFPDLHSELNLSSLELGDSALYFCASSVGARVQTQYFGPGTRLLVL.

CDR3 in amino acids: CAIRPGTGLDYGYTF. The DNA of the CDR3 is TGTGCCATCAGGCCTGGGACAGGGTTGGACTATGGCTACACCTTC. This rearrangement joins TRBV10-3 to TRBJ1-2; 9 nucleotides align to TRBD1. Germline loops: CDR1 ENHRY, CDR2 SYGVKD. This CDR3 has 15 amino acids. Trimming took 6 bases from V and 3 from J; bases not matched to a gene: 8.

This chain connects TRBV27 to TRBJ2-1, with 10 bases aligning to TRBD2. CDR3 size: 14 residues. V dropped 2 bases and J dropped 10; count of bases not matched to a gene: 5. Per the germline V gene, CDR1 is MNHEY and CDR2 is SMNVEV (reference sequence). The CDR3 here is CASSLGLAGVEQFF. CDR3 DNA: TGTGCCAGCAGTTTAGGGCTAGCGGGGGTGGAGCAGTTCTTC.